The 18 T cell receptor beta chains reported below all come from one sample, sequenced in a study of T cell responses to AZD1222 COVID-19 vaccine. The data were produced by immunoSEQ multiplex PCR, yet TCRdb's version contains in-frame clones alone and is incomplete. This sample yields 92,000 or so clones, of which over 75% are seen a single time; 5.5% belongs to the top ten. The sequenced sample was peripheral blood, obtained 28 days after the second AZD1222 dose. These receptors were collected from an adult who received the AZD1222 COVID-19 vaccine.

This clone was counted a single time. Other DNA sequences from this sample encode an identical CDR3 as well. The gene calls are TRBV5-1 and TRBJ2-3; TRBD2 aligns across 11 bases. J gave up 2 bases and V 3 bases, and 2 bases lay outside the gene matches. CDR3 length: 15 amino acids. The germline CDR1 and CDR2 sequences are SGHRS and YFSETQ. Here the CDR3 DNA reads TGCGCCAGCAGCTATAGCGGGGGGGCCACAGATACGCAGTATTTT. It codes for CASSYSGGATDTQYF.

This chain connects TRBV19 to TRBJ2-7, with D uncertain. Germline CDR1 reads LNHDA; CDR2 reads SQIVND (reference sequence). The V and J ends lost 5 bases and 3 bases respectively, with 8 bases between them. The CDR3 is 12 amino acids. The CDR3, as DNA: TGTGCCAGTAGTTACCCGGGCTACGAGCAGTACTTC. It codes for CASSYPGYEQYF.

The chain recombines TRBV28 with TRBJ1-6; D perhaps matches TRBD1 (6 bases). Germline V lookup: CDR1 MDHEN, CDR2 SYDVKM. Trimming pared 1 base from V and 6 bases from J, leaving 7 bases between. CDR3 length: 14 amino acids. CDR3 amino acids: CASSLLDSNSPLHF. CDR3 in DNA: TGTGCCAGCAGTTTATTGGACAGTAATTCACCCCTCCACTTT.

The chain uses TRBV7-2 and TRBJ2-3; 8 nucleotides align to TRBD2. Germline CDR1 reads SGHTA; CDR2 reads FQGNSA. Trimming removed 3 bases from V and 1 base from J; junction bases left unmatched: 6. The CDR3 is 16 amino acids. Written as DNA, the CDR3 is TGTGCCAGCAGCTTTGACAGAGCGGGGGGCACAGATACGCAGTATTTT. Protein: CASSFDRAGGTDTQYF. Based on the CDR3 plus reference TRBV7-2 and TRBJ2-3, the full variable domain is GAGVSQSPSNKVTEKGKDVELRCDPISGHTALYWYRQSLGQGLEFLIYFQGNSAPDKSGLPSDRFSAERTGGSVSTLTIQRTQQEDSAVYLCASSFDRAGGTDTQYFGPGTRLTVL.

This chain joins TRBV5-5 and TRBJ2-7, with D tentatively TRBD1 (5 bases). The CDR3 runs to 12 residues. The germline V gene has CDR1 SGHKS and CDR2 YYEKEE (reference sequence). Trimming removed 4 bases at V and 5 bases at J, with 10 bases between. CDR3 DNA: TGTGCCAGCAGCGGACCAGGGAACGAGCAGTACTTC. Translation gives CASSGPGNEQYF.

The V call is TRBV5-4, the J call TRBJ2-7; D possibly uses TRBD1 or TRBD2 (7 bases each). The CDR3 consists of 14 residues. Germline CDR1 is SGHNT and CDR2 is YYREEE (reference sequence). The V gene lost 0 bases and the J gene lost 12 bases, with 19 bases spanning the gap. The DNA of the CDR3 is TGTGCCAGCAGCTTGGGGGCAGGGGGGGACCAGTGGTACTTC. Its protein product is CASSLGAGGDQWYF.

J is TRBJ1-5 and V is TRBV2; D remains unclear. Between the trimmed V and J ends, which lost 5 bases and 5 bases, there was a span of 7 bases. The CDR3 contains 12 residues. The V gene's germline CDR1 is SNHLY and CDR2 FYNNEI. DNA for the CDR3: TGTGCCAGCAGTAGTCACCATCAGCCCCAGCATTTT. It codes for CASSSHHQPQHF.

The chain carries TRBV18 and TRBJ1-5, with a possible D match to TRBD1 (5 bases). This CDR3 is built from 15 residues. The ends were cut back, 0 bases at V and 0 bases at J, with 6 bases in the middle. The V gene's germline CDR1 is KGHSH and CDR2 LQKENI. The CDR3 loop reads CASSPPGDSNQPQHF. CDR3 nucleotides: TGTGCCAGCTCACCACCGGGGGATAGCAATCAGCCCCAGCATTTT.

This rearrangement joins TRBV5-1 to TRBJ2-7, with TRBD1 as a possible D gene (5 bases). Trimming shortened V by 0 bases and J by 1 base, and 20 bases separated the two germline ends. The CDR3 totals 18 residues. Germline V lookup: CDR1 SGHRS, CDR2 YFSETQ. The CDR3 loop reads CASSLGPQGQGSSYEQYF. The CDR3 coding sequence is TGCGCCAGCAGCTTGGGGCCCCAAGGGCAGGGATCGTCCTACGAGCAGTACTTC.

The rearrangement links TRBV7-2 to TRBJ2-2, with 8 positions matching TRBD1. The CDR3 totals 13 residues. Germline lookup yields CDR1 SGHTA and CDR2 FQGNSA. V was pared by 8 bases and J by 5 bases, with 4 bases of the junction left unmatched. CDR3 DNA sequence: TGTGCCAGCCGGACAGGGAGGACCGGGGAGCTGTTTTTT. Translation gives CASRTGRTGELFF.

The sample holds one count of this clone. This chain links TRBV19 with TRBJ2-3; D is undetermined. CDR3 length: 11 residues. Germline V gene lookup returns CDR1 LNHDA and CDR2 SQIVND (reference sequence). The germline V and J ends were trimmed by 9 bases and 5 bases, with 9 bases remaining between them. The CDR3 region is CASDMGDTQYF. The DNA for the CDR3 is TGTGCCAGCGACATGGGAGATACGCAGTATTTT.

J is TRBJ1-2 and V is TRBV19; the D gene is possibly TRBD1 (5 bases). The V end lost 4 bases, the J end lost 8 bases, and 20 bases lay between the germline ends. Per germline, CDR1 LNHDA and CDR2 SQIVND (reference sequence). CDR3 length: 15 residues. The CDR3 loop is CASSTLRTEGYGYTF. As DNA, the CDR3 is TGTGCCAGTAGTACTCTCAGGACCGAGGGGTACGGCTACACCTTC. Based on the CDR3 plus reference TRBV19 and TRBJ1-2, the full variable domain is DGGITQSPKYLFRKEGQNVTLSCEQNLNHDAMYWYRQDPGQGLRLIYYSQIVNDFQKGDIAEGYSVSREKKESFPLTVTSAQKNPTAFYLCASSTLRTEGYGYTFGSGTRLTVV.

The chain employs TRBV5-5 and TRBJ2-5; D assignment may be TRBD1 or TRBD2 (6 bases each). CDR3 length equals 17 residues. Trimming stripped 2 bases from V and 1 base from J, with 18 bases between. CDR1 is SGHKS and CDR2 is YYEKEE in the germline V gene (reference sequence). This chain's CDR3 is CASSFRVQGGSQETQYF. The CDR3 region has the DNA TGTGCCAGCAGCTTCAGAGTACAGGGAGGATCCCAAGAGACCCAGTACTTC. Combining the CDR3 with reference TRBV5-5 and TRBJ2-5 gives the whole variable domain DAGVTQSPTHLIKTRGQQVTLRCSPISGHKSVSWYQQVLGQGPQFIFQYYEKEERGRGNFPDRFSARQFPNYSSELNVNALLLGDSALYLCASSFRVQGGSQETQYFGPGTRLLVL.

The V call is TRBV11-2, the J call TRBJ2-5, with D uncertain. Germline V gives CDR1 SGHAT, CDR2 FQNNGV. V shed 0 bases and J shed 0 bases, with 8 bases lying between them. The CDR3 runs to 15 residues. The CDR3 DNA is TGTGCCAGCAGCTTAGAGTGGCTGGACCAAGAGACCCAGTACTTC. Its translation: CASSLEWLDQETQYF. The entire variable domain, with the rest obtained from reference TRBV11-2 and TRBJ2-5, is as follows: EAGVAQSPRYKIIEKRQSVAFWCNPISGHATLYWYQQILGQGPKLLIQFQNNGVVDDSQLPKDRFSAERLKGVDSTLKIQPAKLEDSAVYLCASSLEWLDQETQYFGPGTRLLVL.

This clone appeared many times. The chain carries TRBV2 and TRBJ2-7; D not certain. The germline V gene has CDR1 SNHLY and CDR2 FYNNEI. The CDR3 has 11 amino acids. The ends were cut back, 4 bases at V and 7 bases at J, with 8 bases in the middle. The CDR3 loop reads CASSVRIEQYF. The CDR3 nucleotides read TGTGCCAGCAGTGTACGGATAGAGCAGTACTTC.

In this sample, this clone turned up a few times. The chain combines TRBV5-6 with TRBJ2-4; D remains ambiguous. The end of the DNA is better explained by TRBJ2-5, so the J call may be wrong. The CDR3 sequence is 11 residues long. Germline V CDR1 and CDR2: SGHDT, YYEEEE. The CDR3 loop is CASSLAGTQYF. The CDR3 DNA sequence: TGTGCCAGCAGCTTGGCAGGGACCCAGTACTTC.

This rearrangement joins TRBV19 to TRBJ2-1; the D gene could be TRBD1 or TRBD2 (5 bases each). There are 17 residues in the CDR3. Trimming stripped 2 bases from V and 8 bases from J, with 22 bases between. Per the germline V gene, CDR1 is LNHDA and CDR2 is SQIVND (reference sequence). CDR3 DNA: TGTGCCAGTAGTATATACCCCAGGGAGACCCAGTCGCATGAGCAGTTCTTC. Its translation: CASSIYPRETQSHEQFF.

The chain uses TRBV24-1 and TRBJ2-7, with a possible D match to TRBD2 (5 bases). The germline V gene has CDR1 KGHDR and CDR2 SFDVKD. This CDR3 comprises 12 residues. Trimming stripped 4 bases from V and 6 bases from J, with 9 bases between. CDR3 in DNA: TGTGCCACCAGTGAAGGGAGCAGCGAGCAGTACTTC. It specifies CATSEGSSEQYF.